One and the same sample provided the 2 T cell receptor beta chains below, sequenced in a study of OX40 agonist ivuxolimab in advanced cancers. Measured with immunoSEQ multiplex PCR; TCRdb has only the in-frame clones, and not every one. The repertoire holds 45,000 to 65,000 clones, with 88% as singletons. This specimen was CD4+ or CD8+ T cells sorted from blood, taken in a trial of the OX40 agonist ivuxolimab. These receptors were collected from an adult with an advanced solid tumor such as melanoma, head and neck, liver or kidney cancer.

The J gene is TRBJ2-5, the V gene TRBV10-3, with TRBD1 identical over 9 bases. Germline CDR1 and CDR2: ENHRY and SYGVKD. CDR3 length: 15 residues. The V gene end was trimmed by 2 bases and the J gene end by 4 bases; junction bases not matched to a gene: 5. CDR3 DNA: TGTGCCATCAGTGAGAGAGACAGGGGGGGAGAGACCCAGTACTTC. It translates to CAISERDRGGETQYF.

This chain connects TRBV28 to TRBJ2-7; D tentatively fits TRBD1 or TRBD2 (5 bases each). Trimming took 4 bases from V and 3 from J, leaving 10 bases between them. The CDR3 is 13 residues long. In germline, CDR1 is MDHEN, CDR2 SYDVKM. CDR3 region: CASSSGQGYEQYF. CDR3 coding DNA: TGTGCCAGCAGTTCGGGGCAGGGCTACGAGCAGTACTTC.